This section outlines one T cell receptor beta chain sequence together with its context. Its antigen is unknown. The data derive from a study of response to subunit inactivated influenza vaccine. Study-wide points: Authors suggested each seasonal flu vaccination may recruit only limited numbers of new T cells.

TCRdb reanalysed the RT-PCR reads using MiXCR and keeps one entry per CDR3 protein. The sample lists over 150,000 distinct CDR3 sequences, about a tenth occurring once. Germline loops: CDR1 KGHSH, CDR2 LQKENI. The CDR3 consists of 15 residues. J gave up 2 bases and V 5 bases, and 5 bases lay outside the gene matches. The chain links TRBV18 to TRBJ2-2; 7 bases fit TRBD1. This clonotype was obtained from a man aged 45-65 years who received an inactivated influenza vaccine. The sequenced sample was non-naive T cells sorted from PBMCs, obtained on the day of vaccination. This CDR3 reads CASSSTGLNTGELFF. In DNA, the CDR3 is TGTGCCAGCTCATCGACAGGGCTAAACACCGGGGAGCTGTTTTTT.